This TCR beta chain is from a study of blood T cell repertoires in COVID-19. Study summary: Acute and convalescent COVID-19 specimens originated in the United States, Italy and Spain. PBMCs, B-cell-depleted T cells, or T cells provided the cDNA or gDNA that made up the material.

This CDR3 has 13 amino acids. V gave up 1 base and J gave up 3 bases, with 6 bases separating them. CDR1 and CDR2 from the germline V gene are SGHVS and FQNEAQ. This clone came up a few times. In the original processing: Scientists estimated how many nucleated cells there were by amplifying reference gene primers. The table came from immunoSEQ multiplex PCR; TCRdb's copy has only in-frame clones and leaves some out. The V and J calls and clone size were taken over from that table, and D and trimming were inferred from the DNA. The sample lists under 85,000 clones; 70% to 85% were seen once. The receptor was isolated from a human donor in a cohort sampled during active COVID-19. The sequencing sample was made of peripheral blood. J is TRBJ1-1 and V is TRBV7-8; D unclear. The CDR3 DNA reads TGTGCCAGCAGCTTAGTGGGAGACACTGAAGCTTTCTTT. It translates to CASSLVGDTEAFF.